This TCR beta chain was observed in a study of cytomegalovirus exposure and HLA in healthy donors. The overall study: A data release that came early held roughly 90 million unique TCRs from HLA-typed donors.

Study-level results: Cytomegalovirus-associated TCR beta chains were listed, numbering some 180. Later on, an analysis found that several of the most significant clusters appeared to be linked to common viral pathogens, which included parvovirus B19.

13 Jbeta primers and 60 Vbeta primers were used for the PCR. TCRdb's copy holds only in-frame clones and misses some; the assay was immunoSEQ multiplex PCR. The repertoire holds 150,000 to 200,000 clones, 82% seen once, with 0.9% to 1% in the top ten. This clone has a single count. Its cognate antigen is unknown. Germline V gene sequence: CDR1 ENHRY, CDR2 SYGVKD. Germline trimming cut 9 bases from V and 1 base from J; bases unmatched to any gene: 5. The CDR3 consists of 15 residues. Sequencing was performed on PBMCs. The TCR comes from a girl aged 2-10 years in good health and CMV-seropositive. V is TRBV10-3 and J is TRBJ2-5; 13 bases are shared with TRBD2. In DNA, the CDR3 is TGTGCCATTGGACTAGCGGGAGCGATCCAAGAGACCCAGTACTTC. Amino acids: CAIGLAGAIQETQYF.